The clone carrying this T cell receptor beta chain was seen at least ten times. These data come from a study of T cells in Graves' hyperthyroidism and ophthalmopathy. RNA transcripts yielded amplified TCR beta CDR3 regions. The HTBI primer set drove a first-round RT-PCR of the TCR CDR3. TCRdb reprocessed the multiplex PCR reads via MiXCR and lists one record per CDR3 protein. The sample includes over 500,000 distinct CDR3 sequences, about 16% of them seen just once. CDR1 and CDR2 from the germline V gene are LNHDA and SQIVND (reference sequence). CDR3 size: 17 residues. J was trimmed by 4 bases and V by 5 bases; bases with no gene match: 16.

The rearrangement links TRBV19 to TRBJ2-7, with 8 bases that match TRBD2. Sequences were obtained from blood. The receptor comes from a young woman with Graves' ophthalmopathy. CDR3 loop: CASSLSRREVRRYEQYF. CDR3 bases: TGTGCCAGTAGTCTAAGCCGGCGGGAGGTCCGACGTTACGAGCAGTACTTC. The full variable domain, its missing parts supplied by reference TRBV19 and TRBJ2-7, is DGGITQSPKYLFRKEGQNVTLSCEQNLNHDAMYWYRQDPGQGLRLIYYSQIVNDFQKGDIAEGYSVSREKKESFPLTVTSAQKNPTAFYLCASSLSRREVRRYEQYFGPGTRLTVT.